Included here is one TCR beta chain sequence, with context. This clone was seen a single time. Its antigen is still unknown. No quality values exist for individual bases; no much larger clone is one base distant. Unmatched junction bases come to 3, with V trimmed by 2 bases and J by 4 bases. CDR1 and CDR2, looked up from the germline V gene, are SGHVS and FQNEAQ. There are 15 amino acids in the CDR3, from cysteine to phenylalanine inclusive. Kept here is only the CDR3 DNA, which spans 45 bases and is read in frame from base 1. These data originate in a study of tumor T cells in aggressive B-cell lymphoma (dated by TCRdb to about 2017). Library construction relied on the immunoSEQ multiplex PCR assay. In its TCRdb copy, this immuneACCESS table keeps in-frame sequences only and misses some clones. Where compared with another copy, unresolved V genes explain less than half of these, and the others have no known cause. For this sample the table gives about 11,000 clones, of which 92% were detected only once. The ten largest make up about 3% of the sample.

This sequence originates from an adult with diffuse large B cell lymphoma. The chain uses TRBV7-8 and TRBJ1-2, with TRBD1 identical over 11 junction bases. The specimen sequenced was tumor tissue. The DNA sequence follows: TGTGCCAGCAGCTTAACCGGGACAGGGGGCTATGGCTACACCTTC. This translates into CASSLTGTGGYGYTF.